A selection of T cell receptor beta chains follows, all from one sample in a study of cytomegalovirus exposure and HLA in healthy donors. The table came from immunoSEQ multiplex PCR; TCRdb's copy has only in-frame clones and leaves some out. The profile shows approximately 300,000 clones, approximately 90% of them singletons. Input material: PBMCs. These receptor sequences come from a woman in her late teens or twenties in good health and CMV-seronegative. The CDR3 runs from the conserved cysteine through the conserved F or W. D genes are given only for firm matches. Some rows have no size entry. The others give once, few or many, or a class for an expanded clone.

clone size	J gene	V gene	CDR3 length	D gene	CDR3 protein	CDR3 DNA
NA	TRBJ1-1	TRBV18	17	NA	CASSPGFARAKKTEAFF	TGTGCCAGCTCACCAGGATTTGCCAGGGCCAAGAAAACTGAAGCTTTCTTT
NA	TRBJ2-5	TRBV7-7	18	TRBD2	CASSDTSGTPNSQETQYF	TGTGCCAGCAGCGATACTAGCGGGACCCCGAACAGCCAAGAGACCCAGTACTTC
NA	TRBJ2-5	TRBV5-1	14	NA	CASSFSASKETQYF	TGCGCCAGCAGCTTTAGCGCTAGCAAAGAGACCCAGTACTTC
NA	TRBJ2-1	TRBV5-8	16	TRBD2	CASSGSSGETYNEQFF	TGTGCCAGCAGCGGATCTAGCGGCGAAACCTACAATGAGCAGTTCTTC
NA	TRBJ2-5	TRBV19	12	NA	CACGRNQETQYF	TGTGCCTGCGGCCGGAATCAAGAGACCCAGTACTTC
NA	TRBJ1-2	TRBV11-2	14	NA	CASSLGANNYGYTF	TGTGCCAGCAGCTTAGGGGCGAATAACTATGGCTACACCTTC
NA	TRBJ1-1	TRBV29-1	17	NA	CSVEEDWGRTMNTEAFF	TGCAGCGTTGAGGAGGATTGGGGCAGGACTATGAACACTGAAGCTTTCTTT
NA	TRBJ2-5	TRBV5-1	10	NA	CASGGETQYF	TGCGCCTCAGGGGGGGAGACCCAGTACTTC
NA	TRBJ2-7	TRBV4-3	15	TRBD1	CASSQADRAAYEQYF	TGCGCCAGCAGCCAAGCCGACAGGGCTGCCTACGAGCAGTACTTC
NA	TRBJ1-2	TRBV28	13	NA	CASSLPEAYGYTF	TGTGCCAGCAGTTTACCCGAGGCCTATGGCTACACCTTC
NA	TRBJ1-1	TRBV18	14	TRBD1	CASSVGQGAAEAFF	TGTGCCAGCTCAGTTGGACAGGGGGCGGCTGAAGCTTTCTTT
NA	TRBJ1-5	TRBV5-6	15	TRBD1	CASSSLGQGLQPQHF	TGTGCCAGCAGCTCGCTGGGACAGGGACTCCAACCCCAGCATTTT
NA	TRBJ2-2	TRBV9	16	TRBD1	CASSVRTGVNTGELFF	TGTGCCAGCAGCGTCCGTACAGGGGTGAACACCGGGGAGCTGTTTTTT
NA	TRBJ2-6	TRBV6-5	15	NA	CASSPQTAGANVLTF	TGTGCCAGCAGCCCACAGACAGCTGGGGCCAACGTCCTGACTTTC
NA	TRBJ2-7	TRBV28	14	TRBD1	CASTLQGTAYEQYF	TGTGCCAGCACCCTACAGGGGACAGCCTACGAGCAGTACTTC
NA	TRBJ2-7	TRBV15	18	TRBD2	CATSRATQLAESSYEQYF	TGTGCCACCAGCAGAGCTACGCAACTAGCGGAGAGCTCCTACGAGCAGTACTTC
NA	TRBJ2-7	TRBV7-2	12	NA	CASSLFTYEQYF	TGTGCCAGCAGCTTATTCACCTACGAGCAGTACTTC
NA	TRBJ1-1	TRBV4-3	14	NA	CASSQDRQGPEAFF	TGCGCCAGCAGCCAAGATAGGCAGGGGCCTGAAGCTTTCTTT
NA	TRBJ2-7	TRBV11-2	13	NA	CASSLEDNYEQYF	TGTGCCAGCAGCTTGGAAGACAACTACGAGCAGTACTTC
NA	TRBJ2-3	TRBV20-1	11	NA	CSAPRGDTQYF	TGCAGTGCACCGCGCGGAGATACGCAGTATTTT
once	TRBJ2-1	TRBV14	15	NA	CASSPQLGSYNEQFF	TGTGCCAGCAGCCCACAGCTCGGCTCCTACAATGAGCAGTTCTTC
NA	TRBJ2-7	TRBV5-6	14	TRBD1	CASSLTGVRYEQYF	TGTGCCAGCAGCTTAACAGGGGTTAGATACGAGCAGTACTTC
few	TRBJ2-1	TRBV7-8	14	NA	CASSLDPAYNEQFF	TGTGCCAGCAGCCTAGATCCCGCCTACAATGAGCAGTTCTTC
NA	TRBJ2-7	TRBV10-3	13	TRBD1	CAISGTGTYEQYF	TGTGCCATCAGTGGGACAGGGACCTACGAGCAGTACTTC
many	TRBJ1-3	TRBV6-4	13	TRBD1	CASRGTAGNTIYF	TGTGCCAGCCGAGGGACAGCCGGAAACACCATATATTTT
NA	TRBJ1-2	TRBV7-6	15	TRBD1	CASSLGQGNTYGYTF	TGTGCCAGCAGCTTGGGACAGGGCAATACCTATGGCTACACCTTC
few	TRBJ1-5	TRBV7-9	16	TRBD1	CASSYRGSRGDQPQHF	TGTGCCAGCAGCTATCGAGGGTCCAGGGGGGATCAGCCCCAGCATTTT
NA	TRBJ2-2	TRBV5-4	16	NA	CASRSSGTSNTGELFF	TGTGCCAGCAGATCCTCCGGGACATCGAACACCGGGGAGCTGTTTTTT
NA	TRBJ2-7	TRBV4-3	15	NA	CASSQDVAGGGEQYF	TGCGCCAGCAGCCAAGATGTGGCCGGGGGTGGCGAGCAGTACTTC
NA	TRBJ2-1	TRBV6-6	11	NA	CASNKNNEQFF	TGTGCCAGCAACAAAAACAATGAGCAGTTCTTC
NA	TRBJ2-7	TRBV2	15	TRBD2	CASSDHSGSSYEQYF	TGTGCCAGCAGTGACCACAGCGGGAGCTCCTACGAGCAGTACTTC
NA	TRBJ2-4	TRBV5-4	15	NA	CASSLGGTAKNIQYF	TGTGCCAGCAGCCTGGGCGGGACAGCCAAAAACATTCAGTACTTC
NA	TRBJ2-2	TRBV27	13	NA	CAGGSVNTGELFF	TGTGCGGGCGGGTCGGTGAACACCGGGGAGCTGTTTTTT
NA	TRBJ1-2	TRBV28	15	TRBD1	CATKTGAQKNYGYTF	TGTGCCACCAAGACAGGGGCCCAGAAGAACTATGGCTACACCTTC
NA	TRBJ2-7	TRBV9	16	TRBD2	CASSPFWGLSVGEQYF	TGTGCCAGCAGCCCTTTTTGGGGACTATCGGTTGGGGAGCAGTACTTC
NA	TRBJ2-3	TRBV5-8	11	NA	CASSPPGTQYF	TGTGCCAGCAGCCCCCCCGGTACGCAGTATTTT
few	TRBJ2-7	TRBV7-9	16	TRBD2	CASSPGSGASSYEQYF	TGTGCCAGCAGCCCAGGGAGCGGGGCGAGCTCCTACGAGCAGTACTTC
NA	TRBJ2-5	TRBV13	15	TRBD1	CASSSHGTAQETQYF	TGTGCCAGCAGCTCACATGGGACAGCTCAAGAGACCCAGTACTTC
NA	TRBJ2-1	TRBV7-8	15	TRBD2	CASSLETSGPNEQFF	TGTGCCAGCAGCTTAGAGACTAGCGGGCCCAATGAGCAGTTCTTC
NA	TRBJ1-3	TRBV7-8	16	TRBD1	CASSLVQGNAGNTIYF	TGTGCCAGCAGCTTAGTACAGGGGAACGCTGGAAACACCATATATTTT
few	TRBJ1-2	TRBV4-2	16	NA	CASSQETSGGGYGYTF	TGTGCCAGCAGCCAAGAGACGTCGGGAGGCGGCTATGGCTACACCTTC
NA	TRBJ2-6	TRBV7-2	14	NA	CASSSGVGANVLTF	TGTGCCAGCAGCTCAGGGGTTGGGGCCAACGTCCTGACTTTC
NA	TRBJ2-7	TRBV5-6	14	NA	CASSLGGNSYEQYF	TGTGCCAGCAGCTTGGGCGGCAACTCCTACGAGCAGTACTTC
NA	TRBJ1-4	TRBV7-2	15	NA	CASSPRGSTNEKLFF	TGTGCCAGCAGCCCAAGGGGTTCTACTAATGAAAAACTGTTTTTT
NA	TRBJ1-5	TRBV4-2	17	TRBD1	CASSPHLGQGFNQPQHF	TGTGCCAGCAGCCCTCACCTGGGACAGGGTTTTAATCAGCCCCAGCATTTT
once	TRBJ2-7	TRBV5-1	13	TRBD1	CASSLEGADEQYF	TGCGCCAGCAGCTTGGAGGGGGCAGACGAGCAGTACTTC
once	TRBJ1-5	TRBV27	15	NA	CASTPWGDSNQPQHF	TGTGCCAGCACCCCTTGGGGGGATAGCAATCAGCCCCAGCATTTT
NA	TRBJ2-2	TRBV6-5	13	NA	CASTPANTGELFF	TGTGCCAGCACCCCGGCGAACACCGGGGAGCTGTTTTTT
NA	TRBJ2-1	TRBV9	15	NA	CASSVSGEPPGEQFF	TGTGCCAGCAGCGTTAGCGGAGAGCCCCCTGGGGAGCAGTTCTTC
NA	TRBJ2-7	TRBV28	14	TRBD1	CASTIQGVIYEQYF	TGTGCCAGCACCATACAGGGGGTAATTTACGAGCAGTACTTC
few	TRBJ1-2	TRBV4-3	14	NA	CASSQDRDFYGYTF	TGCGCCAGCAGCCAAGACCGGGACTTTTATGGCTACACCTTC
NA	TRBJ2-5	TRBV29-1	12	NA	CSVAGDQETQYF	TGCAGCGTTGCGGGAGACCAAGAGACCCAGTACTTC
NA	TRBJ2-1	TRBV7-7	15	TRBD2	CASSSGTSGRNEQFF	TGTGCCAGCAGTTCTGGGACTAGCGGGAGGAATGAGCAGTTCTTC
NA	TRBJ1-2	TRBV4-3	14	NA	CASSRVGGDYGYTF	TGCGCCAGCAGCCGGGTGGGGGGAGACTATGGCTACACCTTC
NA	TRBJ2-5	TRBV29-1	13	NA	CSVTPSGDETQYF	TGCAGCGTTACCCCCTCGGGGGACGAGACCCAGTACTTC
NA	TRBJ1-5	TRBV6-6	15	NA	CASSYSGGNNQPQHF	TGTGCCAGCAGTTACTCCGGGGGAAACAATCAGCCCCAGCATTTT
NA	TRBJ2-1	TRBV7-3	15	TRBD2	CASGRTSGNYNEQFF	TGTGCCAGCGGCCGAACTAGCGGGAATTACAATGAGCAGTTCTTC